This section outlines one T cell receptor beta chain sequence together with its context. The antigen is undetermined. Germline-derived CDR1 and CDR2 are SGHRS and YFSETQ. The V end lost 3 bases, the J end lost 4 bases, and 16 bases lay between the germline ends. CDR3 length: 16 residues. The PCR had 60 Vbeta and 13 Jbeta primers. Authors' processing steps: In a later analysis, of around 85 million unique beta chains, around 9.9 million appeared in at least two donors. The data were produced by immunoSEQ multiplex PCR, yet TCRdb's version contains in-frame clones alone and is incomplete. D and trimming were read from the DNA, whereas the V and J calls and clone size are those reported in that table. The table records about 170,000 clones, over 75% of them present only once. These data come from a study of cytomegalovirus exposure and HLA in healthy donors. Study-wide points: Cytomegalovirus association was listed for 170 or so TCR beta chains.

Sequencing was done on a sample of PBMCs. The source is a female donor in good health and CMV-seronegative. The chain employs TRBV5-1 and TRBJ2-2; D may be TRBD2 (6 bases). The CDR3 protein is CASSSDRMGGTGELFF. Here the CDR3 DNA reads TGCGCCAGCAGCTCGGATAGGATGGGAGGCACCGGGGAGCTGTTTTTT.